Listed here are 25 T cell receptor beta chains from one sample, sequenced in a study of T cells in Graves' hyperthyroidism and ophthalmopathy. Amplification targeted TCR beta CDR3 regions from RNA transcripts. TCR CDR3 underwent first-round RT-PCR with the HTBI primer set. TCRdb processed the multiplex PCR reads anew with MiXCR; each CDR3 protein has one entry. The sample carries 600,000 to 650,000 distinct CDR3 sequences, 15% to 20% recorded once. The sequencing input was blood. The source is a woman in her 30s with Graves' hyperthyroidism.

In regard to this clonotype: A much larger clone is a single base away; this may be a read error. The chain is built from TRBV7-9 and TRBJ2-1, with a tentative D call TRBD2 (6 bases). The CDR3 extends over 15 amino acids. The germline V gene encodes CDR1 SEHNR and CDR2 FQNEAQ (reference sequence). CDR3 DNA: TGTGCCAGCAGCTTTCCCGGTAGCGGATACAATGAGCAGCTCTTC. Amino acids: CASSFPGSGYNEQLF. Variable domain in full (rest from reference TRBV7-9 and TRBJ2-1): DTGVSQNPRHKITKRGQNVTFRCDPISEHNRLYWYRQTLGQGPEFLTYFQNEAQLEKSRLLSDRFSAERPKGSFSTLEIQRTEQGDSAMYLCASSFPGSGYNEQLFGPGTRLTVL.

This clonotype was recorded at least ten times. The chain employs TRBV18 and TRBJ1-2; D is uncertain. The CDR3 runs 13 residues. Germline V gives CDR1 KGHSH, CDR2 LQKENI. Trimming removed 3 bases from V and 4 bases from J, with 9 bases in between. This CDR3 is CASSPPSGYGYTF. The CDR3 DNA sequence: TGTGCCAGCTCACCCCCTTCGGGCTATGGCTACACCTTC.

Ten or more counts support this clonotype. The rearrangement uses TRBV20-1 and TRBJ1-1, with D uncertain. V shed 6 bases and J shed 0 bases, with 11 bases lying between them. Germline CDR1 reads DFQATT; CDR2 reads SNEGSKA (reference sequence). The length of the CDR3 is 13 residues. The CDR3 protein is CSAVDGLNTEAFF. CDR3 in DNA: TGCAGTGCCGTAGATGGGCTGAACACTGAAGCTTTCTTT.

There are many counts of this clonotype. The chain joins TRBV15 to TRBJ2-3; the match to TRBD1 covers 8 bases. The CDR3 loop spans 14 amino acids. Germline values: CDR1 LNHNV, CDR2 YYDKDF (reference sequence). Trimming took 0 bases from V and 9 from J; bases not matched to a gene: 5. The CDR3 region is CATSRDPTGDTQYF. For the CDR3, the DNA is TGTGCCACCAGCAGAGATCCGACAGGGGACACGCAGTATTTT.

This clonotype was seen repeatedly, ten times or more. The chain joins TRBV28 to TRBJ2-3; D remains ambiguous. Germline V lookup: CDR1 MDHEN, CDR2 SYDVKM. There are 13 residues in the CDR3. Trimming took off 5 bases at V and 5 bases at J, with 11 bases between the two ends. The CDR3 here is CASSTPGLDTQYF. The CDR3 DNA reads as TGTGCCAGCAGTACACCCGGGTTAGATACGCAGTATTTT. Complete variable domain (other parts from reference TRBV28 and TRBJ2-3): DVKVTQSSRYLVKRTGEKVFLECVQDMDHENMFWYRQDPGLGLRLIYFSYDVKMKEKGDIPEGYSVSREKKERFSLILESASTNQTSMYLCASSTPGLDTQYFGPGTRLTVL.

This clonotype was observed a few times. The chain carries TRBV7-2 and TRBJ2-6; tentatively, D is TRBD1 (5 bases). V lost 6 bases and J 4 bases, leaving 22 bases between the germline ends. This CDR3 comprises 18 residues. CDR1 is SGHTA and CDR2 is FQGNSA in the germline V gene. The CDR3 DNA follows: TGTGCCAGCAGTTTCCAGCAGGGCCAAGCCTCCGGGGCCAACGTCCTGACTTTC. Amino acids: CASSFQQGQASGANVLTF.

This clonotype was seen a handful of times. J is TRBJ2-1 and V is TRBV29-1; tentatively, D is TRBD2 (6 bases). This CDR3 region has 15 residues. The germline V and J ends were trimmed by 7 bases and 0 bases, with 16 bases remaining between them. Germline lookup yields CDR1 SQVTM and CDR2 ANQGSEA. CDR3 in amino acids: CSGGTPEGSYNEQFF. CDR3 DNA sequence: TGCAGCGGGGGGACTCCAGAAGGCTCCTACAATGAGCAGTTCTTC.

This rearrangement joins TRBV14 to TRBJ2-2, with D hard to call. CDR3 length: 15 amino acids. CDR1 is SGHDN and CDR2 is FVKESK in the germline V gene. Trimming left V 4 bases short and J 1 base short, with 10 bases between. CDR3 sequence: CASSPSDRNTGELFF. The CDR3 bases are TGTGCCAGCAGCCCCTCGGACCGGAACACCGGGGAGCTGTTTTTT.

This clonotype came up many times. The chain carries TRBV28 and TRBJ2-5, with TRBD2 as a possible D gene (7 bases). The CDR3 sequence is 13 residues long. Germline CDR1 and CDR2: MDHEN and SYDVKM. The V end lost 8 bases, the J end lost 9 bases, and 19 bases lay between the germline ends. The CDR3 sequence: CASVGGVYWSQYF. The DNA for the CDR3 is TGTGCCAGCGTAGGGGGGGTTTATTGGTCCCAGTACTTC. Drawing the rest from reference TRBV28 and TRBJ2-5, the complete variable domain is DVKVTQSSRYLVKRTGEKVFLECVQDMDHENMFWYRQDPGLGLRLIYFSYDVKMKEKGDIPEGYSVSREKKERFSLILESASTNQTSMYLCASVGGVYWSQYFGPGTRLLVL.

This clonotype was counted many times. The V and J genes are TRBV7-6 and TRBJ2-1; 10 bases map to TRBD2. With V trimmed by 8 bases and J by 1 base, 5 bases remained unmatched. The CDR3 contains 15 residues. CDR1 and CDR2 from the germline V gene are SGHVS and FNYEAQ. CDR3: CASLETSGSYNEQFF. Written as DNA, the CDR3 is TGTGCCAGCTTAGAGACTAGCGGGTCCTACAATGAGCAGTTCTTC.

This clonotype was counted ten times or more. J is TRBJ1-6 and V is TRBV27, with a possible D match to TRBD1 (6 bases). The CDR3 has 16 amino acids. V was cut by 4 bases and J by 12 bases, with 22 bases left in between. Germline CDR1 reads MNHEY; CDR2 reads SMNVEV (reference sequence). The chain's CDR3 is CASSSLYRDVTLPLHF. The CDR3 bases are TGTGCCAGCAGTTCGCTCTACAGGGATGTCACCCTACCCCTCCACTTT.

The sample holds a few counts of this clonotype. The rearrangement uses TRBV6-6 and TRBJ1-5; 7 nucleotides align to TRBD1. Germline V gives CDR1 MNHNY, CDR2 SVGAGI (reference sequence). The CDR3 has 15 amino acids. V lost 2 bases, J lost 1 base, and 2 bases stayed unmatched. The CDR3 here is CASSYEGASNQPQHF. Here the CDR3 DNA reads TGTGCCAGCAGTTACGAGGGGGCGAGCAATCAGCCCCAGCATTTT.

This clonotype was seen ten or more times. The genes are TRBV28 and TRBJ2-2, with 8 bases lining up with TRBD2. The CDR3 extends over 15 amino acids. Germline V gives CDR1 MDHEN, CDR2 SYDVKM. The trim removed 7 bases at V and 1 base at J, leaving 5 bases unmatched. The chain's CDR3 is CASMGRGENTGELFF. In DNA, the CDR3 is TGTGCCAGCATGGGGCGGGGGGAGAACACCGGGGAGCTGTTTTTT.

The genes are TRBV6-1 and TRBJ1-4; D is possibly TRBD1 (5 bases). The CDR3 contains 14 residues. Germline V gives CDR1 MNHNS, CDR2 SASEGT. Trimming pared 5 bases from V and 5 bases from J, leaving 12 bases between. DNA for the CDR3: TGTGCCAGCAGTCCCAGGGACGGGAATGAAAAACTGTTTTTT. It codes for CASSPRDGNEKLFF.

This chain links TRBV4-1 with TRBJ1-1; tentatively, D is TRBD1 (5 bases). This CDR3 comprises 16 residues. V lost 0 bases and J lost 3, with 14 bases in between. Germline-derived CDR1 and CDR2 are MGHRA and YSYEKL. DNA for the CDR3: TGCGCCAGCAGCCAAGATCTAGGGGCGGTGGACACTGAAGCTTTCTTT. This translates into CASSQDLGAVDTEAFF.

This clonotype has only a few counts. The chain has TRBV6-1 and TRBJ2-7, with 7 bases lining up with TRBD1. The CDR3 has 12 residues. CDR1 is MNHNS, CDR2 SASEGT, per germline. Losses at the gene ends were 7 bases for V and 7 bases for J; bases not matched to a gene: 7. CDR3 sequence: CASTKGAQEQYF. CDR3 nucleotides: TGTGCCAGCACCAAGGGGGCGCAGGAGCAGTACTTC.

The chain carries TRBV7-6 and TRBJ2-1, with D uncertain. V was clipped by 2 bases and J by 9 bases, with 14 bases between them. This CDR3 region has 14 residues. Looked up from germline, CDR1 is SGHVS and CDR2 is FNYEAQ. Here the CDR3 DNA reads TGTGCCAGCAGCTTATCAGTACATTATCCTGAGCAGTTCTTC. This translates into CASSLSVHYPEQFF. Full variable domain (remainder filled in from reference TRBV7-6 and TRBJ2-1): GAGVSQSPRYKVTKRGQDVALRCDPISGHVSLYWYRQALGQGPEFLTYFNYEAQQDKSGLPNDRFSAERPEGSISTLTIQRTEQRDSAMYRCASSLSVHYPEQFFGPGTRLTVL.

In this sample, this clonotype turned up many times. The chain couples TRBV2 to TRBJ2-5; D not certain. V lost 8 bases and J lost 2, with 12 bases in between. The CDR3 totals 13 residues. Per the germline V gene, CDR1 is SNHLY and CDR2 is FYNNEI. CDR3 protein: CASGILEQETQYF. For the CDR3, the DNA is TGTGCCAGCGGGATTTTAGAGCAAGAGACCCAGTACTTC.

On this clonotype: A much larger clone differs by one base, so this may be a read error. The chain links TRBV11-2 to TRBJ1-1; weak D call: TRBD1 (5 bases). This CDR3 region has 13 residues. Germline V gene lookup returns CDR1 SGHAT and CDR2 FQNNGV. This chain's CDR3 is CAGSLRAFTEAFF. Written as DNA, the CDR3 is TGTGCCGGCAGCCTCAGGGCGTTCACTGAAGCTTTCTTT. Full variable domain (missing parts from reference TRBV11-2 and TRBJ1-1): EAGVAQSPRYKIIEKRQSVAFWCNPISGHATLYWYQQILGQGPKLLIQFQNNGVVDDSQLPKDRFSAERLKGVDSTLKIQPAKLEDSAVYLCAGSLRAFTEAFFGQGTRLTVV.

At least ten counts were recorded for this clonotype. The V and J genes are TRBV7-8 and TRBJ2-1; D remains unclear. The V gene's germline CDR1 is SGHVS and CDR2 FQNEAQ. This CDR3 spans 15 amino acids. V gave up 4 bases and J gave up 5 bases, with 15 bases separating them. The CDR3 region has the DNA TGTGCCAGCAGCTCCCCACCCCCCCGGCACAATGAGCAGTTCTTC. Translated, it gives CASSSPPPRHNEQFF. The complete variable domain, with remaining parts taken from reference TRBV7-8 and TRBJ2-1, reads GAGVSQSPRYKVAKRGQDVALRCDPISGHVSLFWYQQALGQGPEFLTYFQNEAQLDKSGLPSDRFFAERPEGSVSTLKIQRTQQEDSAVYLCASSSPPPRHNEQFFGPGTRLTVL.

This chain joins TRBV27 and TRBJ2-6, with unresolved D. The ends were cut back, 7 bases at V and 1 base at J, with 8 bases in the middle. The V gene's germline CDR1 is MNHEY and CDR2 SMNVEV (reference sequence). The CDR3 is 14 amino acids. The CDR3 here is CASTFGSGANVLTF. The CDR3 nucleotides read TGTGCCAGCACCTTCGGGTCTGGGGCCAACGTCCTGACTTTC. The full variable domain, with the rest looked up from reference TRBV27 and TRBJ2-6, is EAQVTQNPRYLITVTGKKLTVTCSQNMNHEYMSWYRQDPGLGLRQIYYSMNVEVTDKGDVPEGYKVSRKEKRNFPLILESPSPNQTSLYFCASTFGSGANVLTFGAGSRLTVL.

This rearrangement joins TRBV6-1 to TRBJ2-1; 9 bases are shared with TRBD2. The junction had 11 bases not matched to a gene; V was cut back by 1 base and J by 4 bases. The germline gives CDR1 MNHNS, CDR2 SASEGT. The CDR3 spans 18 residues. Here the CDR3 reads CASSEEEAGGSLYNEQFF. The CDR3 DNA is TGTGCCAGCAGTGAAGAAGAGGCGGGAGGGTCTCTGTACAATGAGCAGTTCTTC.

This clonotype was counted ten times or more. This sequence joins TRBV28 and TRBJ2-7; 9 bases map to TRBD2. Losses at the gene ends were 2 bases for V and 3 bases for J; bases not matched to a gene: 8. This CDR3 contains 16 residues. The germline CDR1 and CDR2 sequences are MDHEN and SYDVKM. The CDR3, as DNA: TGTGCCAGCAGTTTAGAGGAGCGGGAGGTGGGCTACGAGCAGTACTTC. It translates to CASSLEEREVGYEQYF.

The rearrangement uses TRBV5-1 and TRBJ2-7; TRBD1 matches 8 bases. Unmatched junction bases numbered 9, after V lost 0 bases and J lost 4 bases. Germline CDR1 is SGHRS and CDR2 is YFSETQ. The CDR3 covers 16 residues. The CDR3 nucleotides are TGCGCCAGCAGCTTGGGGGGTCGACAGGGGAGGTACGAGCAGTACTTC. As protein: CASSLGGRQGRYEQYF.

The V call is TRBV5-6, the J call TRBJ1-1; D is unresolved. CDR3 size: 16 residues. With 0 bases removed from V and 1 base from J, the gap between germline ends came to 13 bases. Germline CDR1 SGHDT, CDR2 YYEEEE. Here the CDR3 reads CASSLGLILKNTEAFF. DNA for the CDR3: TGTGCCAGCAGCTTGGGACTAATACTCAAGAACACTGAAGCTTTCTTT.